The 21 T cell receptor beta chains reported below all come from one sample, sequenced in a study of cytomegalovirus exposure and HLA in healthy donors. Use of 60 Vbeta and 13 Jbeta primers characterized the PCR. Clones were read by immunoSEQ multiplex PCR, and TCRdb kept only the in-frame ones, dropping some. The sample lists about 180,000 clones; over 70% were seen once. Sequenced input: PBMCs. All receptors come from a woman between 45 and 60 years old in good health and CMV-seronegative.

This clone was counted a few times. The chain combines TRBV7-8 with TRBJ2-7; TRBD1 is a possible D gene (5 bases). V was shortened by 2 bases and J by 3 bases, with 14 bases between the two germline ends. The CDR3 is made up of 15 amino acids. Germline loops: CDR1 SGHVS, CDR2 FQNEAQ. CDR3 protein: CASSLQGRMGYEQYF. The CDR3, as DNA: TGTGCCAGCAGCTTACAGGGTCGGATGGGCTACGAGCAGTACTTC.

J is TRBJ2-5 and V is TRBV6-1, with 9 bases matching TRBD1. The end of the DNA fits TRBJ2-7 better, so the J call may be wrong. Germline V gene lookup returns CDR1 MNHNS and CDR2 SASEGT. This CDR3 contains 15 residues. The CDR3 region has the DNA TGTGCCAGCAGTATTACGTGGACAGGGGACCACGAGCAGTACTTC. As protein: CASSITWTGDHEQYF.

V and J are TRBV7-9 and TRBJ1-2; D gene unclear. CDR3 length equals 14 residues. Deletions cut 5 bases from V and 4 bases from J, with 14 bases between. Germline V lookup: CDR1 SEHNR, CDR2 FQNEAQ (reference sequence). CDR3 nucleotides: TGTGCCAGCAGCCCCACCGAGGCGTCCTATGGCTACACCTTC. Residues: CASSPTEASYGYTF. Supplemented by reference TRBV7-9 and TRBJ1-2, the full variable domain reads DTGVSQNPRHKITKRGQNVTFRCDPISEHNRLYWYRQTLGQGPEFLTYFQNEAQLEKSRLLSDRFSAERPKGSFSTLEIQRTEQGDSAMYLCASSPTEASYGYTFGSGTRLTVV.

This clone came up a few times. The V gene is TRBV5-6, the J gene TRBJ2-7, with 9 bases identical to TRBD2. This CDR3 has 16 residues. Germline assignment: CDR1 SGHDT and CDR2 YYEEEE. The ends lost 3 bases at V and 2 bases at J; junction bases unmatched: 9. The CDR3 region is CASSYFLGGGAYEQYF. As DNA, the CDR3 is TGTGCCAGCAGCTATTTTCTTGGCGGGGGGGCCTACGAGCAGTACTTC.

The chain has TRBV18 and TRBJ2-7; D is perhaps TRBD2 (6 bases). Trimming shortened V by 3 bases and J by 0 bases, and 12 bases separated the two germline ends. CDR3 length: 15 amino acids. Germline CDR1 is KGHSH and CDR2 is LQKENI. CDR3 DNA: TGTGCCAGCTCACCTCCGGGACTCCCCTCCTACGAGCAGTACTTC. Translated, it gives CASSPPGLPSYEQYF.

The CDR3 loop is CASSYNRGNYGYTF. The CDR3 region has the DNA TGTGCCAGCAGTTACAACAGGGGGAACTATGGCTACACCTTC. This chain links TRBV6-5 with TRBJ1-2; TRBD1 agrees at 8 bases. V dropped 2 bases and J dropped 2; count of bases not matched to a gene: 1. The CDR3 spans 14 residues. Per the germline V gene, CDR1 is MNHEY and CDR2 is SVGAGI.

The chain recombines TRBV7-2 with TRBJ2-3, with D perhaps matching TRBD1 (5 bases). Germline V gene data show CDR1 as SGHTA and CDR2 as FQGNSA. Trimming pared 3 bases from V and 7 bases from J, leaving 26 bases between. The CDR3 length is 18 residues. CDR3 loop: CASSFLLQGLPGTHTQYF. CDR3 coding DNA: TGTGCCAGCAGCTTCCTCCTCCAGGGCCTGCCGGGTACGCATACGCAGTATTTT.

This rearrangement joins TRBV7-2 to TRBJ2-1, with TRBD2 matching 13 bases. There are 14 residues in the CDR3. Unmatched junction bases numbered 8, after V lost 4 bases and J lost 14 bases. Germline lookup yields CDR1 SGHTA and CDR2 FQGNSA. The CDR3 sequence is CASSSTGTSGTKFF. The CDR3 DNA sequence: TGTGCCAGCAGCTCCACCGGGACTAGCGGGACTAAGTTCTTC.

The CDR3 DNA follows: TGTGCCAGCAGCTTATCAAGGGACAGCTATGGCTACACCTTC. It codes for CASSLSRDSYGYTF. The chain joins TRBV11-2 to TRBJ1-2; TRBD1 matches 7 bases. Germline V lookup: CDR1 SGHAT, CDR2 FQNNGV. CDR3 length equals 14 residues. The ends lost 2 bases at V and 4 bases at J; junction bases unmatched: 4.

This chain links TRBV19 with TRBJ2-5; 10 bases map to TRBD2. The trim removed 4 bases at V and 4 bases at J, leaving 6 bases unmatched. CDR1 and CDR2 (germline): LNHDA, SQIVND (reference sequence). This CDR3 is 15 amino acids long. Written as DNA, the CDR3 is TGTGCCAGTAGTACCCAACCTAGCGGGGGAGAGACCCAGTACTTC. It yields the protein CASSTQPSGGETQYF.

The V and J genes are TRBV2 and TRBJ1-2; 9 positions agree with TRBD1. Germline loops: CDR1 SNHLY, CDR2 FYNNEI. The CDR3 is 14 amino acids. V dropped 9 bases and J dropped 4; count of bases not matched to a gene: 9. CDR3 sequence: CASSPGQGRYGYTF. CDR3 sequence (DNA): TGTGCCAGTTCGCCGGGACAGGGCCGCTATGGCTACACCTTC.

The chain has TRBV7-2 and TRBJ1-1; D possibly corresponds to TRBD1 (5 bases). The V gene's germline CDR1 is SGHTA and CDR2 FQGNSA. V was pared by 6 bases and J by 1 base, with 9 bases between. CDR3 length: 13 residues. CDR3 amino acids: CASSGGGNTEAFF. In DNA, the CDR3 is TGTGCCAGCAGTGGGGGGGGGAACACTGAAGCTTTCTTT.

The rearrangement uses TRBV6-5 and TRBJ1-3; D gene ambiguous. Germline loops: CDR1 MNHEY, CDR2 SVGAGI. The CDR3 is 13 amino acids. V was cut by 2 bases and J by 4 bases, with 6 bases left in between. The CDR3 sequence is CASSYGQGNTIYF. The CDR3 DNA reads as TGTGCCAGCAGTTACGGCCAGGGAAACACCATATATTTT.

Only a few counts were recorded for this clone. V usage is TRBV7-9 and J usage is TRBJ2-5; TRBD1 might be the D (5 bases). CDR1 is SEHNR and CDR2 is FQNEAQ in the germline V gene (reference sequence). The CDR3 is 14 amino acids. Between the trimmed V and J ends, which lost 5 bases and 1 base, there was a span of 11 bases. This chain's CDR3 is CASSPRDSQETQYF. DNA of the CDR3: TGTGCCAGCAGCCCGCGAGACAGCCAAGAGACCCAGTACTTC.

The V and J genes are TRBV6-4 and TRBJ2-3; possibly TRBD2 for D (5 bases). Trimming stripped 6 bases from V and 3 bases from J, with 19 bases between. The CDR3 has 16 amino acids. Germline V gene data show CDR1 as MRHNA and CDR2 as SNTAGT. The CDR3 spells CASSPLLGPGTDTQYF. The CDR3 bases are TGTGCCAGCAGCCCCCTTTTAGGGCCGGGAACAGATACGCAGTATTTT.

The rearrangement uses TRBV28 and TRBJ1-5; 8 bases match TRBD1. The germline gives CDR1 MDHEN, CDR2 SYDVKM. The CDR3 is 15 residues long. The V segment lost 5 bases and the J segment 2 bases; nucleotides outside the gene matches: 5. In DNA, the CDR3 is TGTGCCAGCAGTATGGGACAGGCGCGCAATCAGCCCCAGCATTTT. This gives the protein CASSMGQARNQPQHF.

This clone was seen a few times. The chain links TRBV2 to TRBJ1-6; D not certain. Germline assignment: CDR1 SNHLY and CDR2 FYNNEI. V lost 4 bases and J lost 1, with 8 bases in between. The CDR3 loop spans 15 amino acids. The CDR3 bases are TGTGCCAGCAGTGTACAGTCGTCCTATAATTCACCCCTCCACTTT. It codes for CASSVQSSYNSPLHF.

The V and J genes are TRBV11-2 and TRBJ2-7; TRBD1 matches 7 bases. The CDR3 sequence is 14 residues long. After removal of 4 bases from V and 2 bases from J, the junction contained 5 bases not matched to a gene. Germline V CDR1 and CDR2: SGHAT, FQNNGV. The CDR3 loop is CASSSLTGAYEQYF. The CDR3 region has the DNA TGTGCCAGCAGCTCACTTACAGGGGCCTACGAGCAGTACTTC.

V and J are TRBV6-5 and TRBJ2-7; 8 bases agree with TRBD1. This CDR3 comprises 12 residues. Trimming removed 8 bases from V and 6 bases from J; junction bases left unmatched: 6. The germline gives CDR1 MNHEY, CDR2 SVGAGI. CDR3 bases: TGTGCCAGCGGACAGGGCTGGGGCGAGCAGTACTTC. This sequence encodes CASGQGWGEQYF.

The chain employs TRBV28 and TRBJ1-4; possibly TRBD1 for D (5 bases). V lost 10 bases to trimming and J lost 0 bases, with 15 bases between them. CDR1 MDHEN and CDR2 SYDVKM come from the germline V gene. The CDR3 runs to 15 residues. The CDR3 DNA follows: TGTGCCATCACCCGGGGGGATTCAACTAATGAAAAACTGTTTTTT. Its translation is CAITRGDSTNEKLFF.

V and J are TRBV7-3 and TRBJ2-1; 13 nucleotides agree with TRBD2. The CDR3 is 15 amino acids. The germline V gene has CDR1 SGHTA and CDR2 FQGTGA. V was pared by 6 bases and J by 7 bases, with 6 bases of the junction left unmatched. The CDR3 protein is CASSSLAGGRNEQFF. CDR3 sequence (DNA): TGTGCCAGCAGTTCACTAGCGGGGGGGCGGAATGAGCAGTTCTTC.